The T cell receptor (beta chain) described here comes from a study of blood T cell repertoires in COVID-19 (dated by TCRdb to between 2020 and 2021). The study in broad terms: Samples covering the acute and convalescent phases of COVID-19 were provided by collaborators in the United States, Italy and Spain. Where available, HLA class I and class II types were taken from metadata supplied by the sample provider and were not determined by assay-based typing. The material from the prospective study consisted of cDNA or gDNA derived from T cells, B-cell-depleted T cells, or PBMCs. The samples were drawn from the first 160 participants of the ongoing ImmuneRACE study and from more than 1,000 subjects provided by 6 global collaborators. The dataset comprised deeply sampled blood TCRbeta repertoires from subjects exposed to, actively infected with, or recovered from COVID-19. The repertoires were made available in a free public database intended to serve as a resource for research on the immune response to SARS-CoV-2. A de-identified subject ID, COVID-19 status, age in years and sex were almost always included in the sample metadata. Findings and caveats that apply to the study as a whole: Clinical and demographic metadata were provided uncurated, with the amount varying by source and participant.

CDR3 length: 15 amino acids, cysteine to phenylalanine. This entry keeps only the CDR3 DNA: 45 bases, framed from base 1. The germline V gene (reference sequence) yields LNHDA for CDR1 and SQIVND for CDR2. V is pared back by 6 bases and J by 4 bases, with 16 bases lying between the germline termini. Each collaborating institution followed its own protocols to collect whole blood in K2EDTA tubes. For TCRbeta analysis, collaborator samples were shipped as frozen whole blood, as isolated PBMCs, or as DNA extracted from either sample type. TCRbeta CDR3 regions were amplified from genomic DNA by means of the immunoSEQ Assay, a bias-controlled multiplex PCR. Turning to the authors' computational methods: Within the assay, amplification of reference gene primers was used to estimate how many nucleated cells each sample contained. To quantify the absolute abundance of each unique TCRbeta CDR3 rearrangement, sequence reads were collapsed and filtered. For each sample, productive Simpson clonality was calculated as the square root of Simpson's diversity index across productive rearrangements. Here the immuneACCESS table is served through TCRdb, limited to in-frame sequences with V and J called. Missing clones are a known gap in these copies; in checked studies unresolved V genes cover under half, and the rest lacks a known reason. That table furnishes V, J and clone size, whereas the DNA furnished D and trimming. For this sample there are around 200,000 clones; almost 90% appear just once. The ten biggest clones cover approximately 1.5% of the sample.

As for this clone: No antigen is known for it. No much larger clone exists at a distance of one base, and base qualities are not known.

This TCR was sampled from a man between 18 and 29 years old with active or convalescent COVID-19. The sequenced sample consisted of peripheral blood. The V and J genes are TRBV19 and TRBJ1-3, with no confident D gene call. This receptor has the CDR3 CASSPQSGKGNTIYF. The bases read TGTGCCAGTAGCCCTCAATCGGGGAAGGGAAACACCATATATTTT.